The text below deals with one TCR beta chain. Its antigen is undetermined. The people who gave samples were healthy Caucasians from Russia, aged roughly 6 to 100. A J-beta primer mix and a sample-barcoded 5' primer were used in a second PCR of roughly 6 to 12 cycles. TCRdb fed the 5' RACE reads into MiXCR, producing one record per CDR3 protein. The sample shows about 840,000 distinct CDR3 sequences, about 28% of them seen only once. The CDR3 contains 17 residues. Germline V gives CDR1 DFQATT, CDR2 SNEGSKA (reference sequence). V was shortened by 7 bases and J by 0 bases, with 22 bases between the two germline ends. The sample originates from a study of blood T cells in healthy people across ages. Study-wide results and limits: Naive and antigen-experienced cells could not be conclusively compared, given unsorted PBMCs.

These same data were also listed under a study on T cells of mothers and their children. As that study records: Mother-child pairs who were related displayed a slightly higher overlap than unrelated pairs, a difference that was non-significant.

This sequence was found in a woman aged 40-49 years in good health. Sequences were obtained from blood. This rearrangement joins TRBV20-1 to TRBJ1-5; the D gene is possibly TRBD1 (5 bases). CDR3 sequence (DNA): TGCAGTGTCATACGTGGCGGCAGGGACTATAGCAATCAGCCCCAGCATTTT. Translating it yields CSVIRGGRDYSNQPQHF.